This is a list of T cell receptor beta chains from one sample in a study of blood T cell repertoires in COVID-19. The protocol was immunoSEQ multiplex PCR, while the TCRdb copy is restricted to in-frame clones and leaves out a portion. The sample consists of some 530,000 clones, 75% to 90% of them appearing once. The sequenced sample consisted of peripheral blood. The source is a human donor in a cohort sampled during active COVID-19. Each CDR3 is given with its conserved first and last residue. D genes are given only for firm matches. The listing skips clone size in some rows; elsewhere it reads once, few, many or a size class.

CDR3nt: TGTGCCTGGCTCCGGACAGGGGGCGTCGGCTACACCTTC; CDR3aa: CAWLRTGGVGYTF; abundance: -; j_gene: TRBJ1-2; v_gene: TRBV30; d_gene: TRBD1
CDR3nt: TGTGCCAGCAGGCCGGGGACAGGGGCTAACACTGAAGCTTTCTTT; CDR3aa: CASRPGTGANTEAFF; abundance: -; j_gene: TRBJ1-1; v_gene: TRBV11-1; d_gene: TRBD1
CDR3nt: TGCGCCAGCAGACCCCGGAGCACAGATACGCAGTATTTT; CDR3aa: CASRPRSTDTQYF; abundance: -; j_gene: TRBJ2-3; v_gene: TRBV5-1; d_gene: -
CDR3nt: TGTGCCAGCAGCCCGACAGGGGGAACAGATACGCAGTATTTT; CDR3aa: CASSPTGGTDTQYF; abundance: -; j_gene: TRBJ2-3; v_gene: TRBV4-2; d_gene: TRBD1
CDR3nt: TGTGCCAGCAGTTACCAAAGCGGAGGAGCGCCCGGGGAGCTGTTTTTT; CDR3aa: CASSYQSGGAPGELFF; abundance: -; j_gene: TRBJ2-2; v_gene: TRBV6-5; d_gene: -
CDR3nt: TGTGCCAGCAGCTCCTACTCCGGGGTGAACACTGAAGCTTTCTTT; CDR3aa: CASSSYSGVNTEAFF; abundance: -; j_gene: TRBJ1-1; v_gene: TRBV7-9; d_gene: -
CDR3nt: TGCGCCAGCAGCGTACATACAGGGGTTACTGAAGCTTTCTTT; CDR3aa: CASSVHTGVTEAFF; abundance: few; j_gene: TRBJ1-1; v_gene: TRBV5-1; d_gene: TRBD1
CDR3nt: TGTGCCAGCAGCTCGACTAGCGGGTCCTACGAGCAGTACTTC; CDR3aa: CASSSTSGSYEQYF; abundance: -; j_gene: TRBJ2-7; v_gene: TRBV7-3; d_gene: TRBD2
CDR3nt: TGTGCCAGCAGTTACCCACAGGGGTCCCCCTCTGGGGCCAACGTCCTGACTTTC; CDR3aa: CASSYPQGSPSGANVLTF; abundance: -; j_gene: TRBJ2-6; v_gene: TRBV6-2/TRBV6-3; d_gene: TRBD1
CDR3nt: TGTGCCAGCAGTTACTTTCGTGGATGGTTGGAGGGCACTGAAGCTTTCTTT; CDR3aa: CASSYFRGWLEGTEAFF; abundance: -; j_gene: TRBJ1-1; v_gene: TRBV6-7; d_gene: -
CDR3nt: TGTGCCAGCAGTCCGGCGGGCAGGGGGCGGTTTACTGAAGCTTTCTTT; CDR3aa: CASSPAGRGRFTEAFF; abundance: -; j_gene: TRBJ1-1; v_gene: TRBV27; d_gene: TRBD1
CDR3nt: TGTGCCAGCTCACCAACATATACCTCCAATTTCACCATATATTTT; CDR3aa: CASSPTYTSNFTIYF; abundance: -; j_gene: TRBJ1-3; v_gene: TRBV18; d_gene: -
CDR3nt: TGTGCCAGCAGCGTAGCGGCTAGCGGGAGCACAGATACGCAGTATTTT; CDR3aa: CASSVAASGSTDTQYF; abundance: -; j_gene: TRBJ2-3; v_gene: TRBV9; d_gene: TRBD2
CDR3nt: TGTGCCAGCAGCTCCTATCCGGAGCGCCCCCTCCACTTT; CDR3aa: CASSSYPERPLHF; abundance: -; j_gene: TRBJ1-6; v_gene: TRBV12-3/TRBV12-4; d_gene: -
CDR3nt: TGTGCCAGCTCGCGAGGGACTAGCGGGTCCTCCAATGAGCAGTTCTTC; CDR3aa: CASSRGTSGSSNEQFF; abundance: -; j_gene: TRBJ2-1; v_gene: TRBV18; d_gene: TRBD2
CDR3nt: TGTGCCAGCAGTGCCCCCCGGGACTGGACGAACACCGGGGAGCTGTTTTTT; CDR3aa: CASSAPRDWTNTGELFF; abundance: -; j_gene: TRBJ2-2; v_gene: TRBV27; d_gene: -
CDR3nt: TGTGCCAGCAGCCTTTACACAGATACGCAGTATTTT; CDR3aa: CASSLYTDTQYF; abundance: -; j_gene: TRBJ2-3; v_gene: TRBV7-2; d_gene: -
CDR3nt: TGTGCCAGCAGCCTCGCGGGACAGGGTTACTCACCCCTCCACTTT; CDR3aa: CASSLAGQGYSPLHF; abundance: -; j_gene: TRBJ1-6; v_gene: TRBV7-2; d_gene: TRBD1
CDR3nt: TGTGCCAGCAGTTTAGCAGGGCTTTTTGCAACTAATGAAAAACTGTTTTTT; CDR3aa: CASSLAGLFATNEKLFF; abundance: -; j_gene: TRBJ1-4; v_gene: TRBV28; d_gene: -
CDR3nt: TGTGCCAGTAGCCCCGGTTCAGGGGGCCTGAGCGGAGTGGGATACAATGAGCAGTTCTTC; CDR3aa: CASSPGSGGLSGVGYNEQFF; abundance: -; j_gene: TRBJ2-1; v_gene: TRBV19; d_gene: TRBD1
CDR3nt: TGTGCCAGCAGCCCGGGGCTTGGACAGGGAATAGAGCAGCCCCAGCATTTT; CDR3aa: CASSPGLGQGIEQPQHF; abundance: -; j_gene: TRBJ1-5; v_gene: TRBV7-8; d_gene: TRBD1
CDR3nt: TGCGCCAGCAGCCCCGGGACTAGCGGGAGCTCCTACAATGAGCAGTTCTTC; CDR3aa: CASSPGTSGSSYNEQFF; abundance: -; j_gene: TRBJ2-1; v_gene: TRBV5-1; d_gene: TRBD2
CDR3nt: TGTGCCAGTAGTAAGGTAGCGGGAGAGGCCGGGGAGCTGTTTTTT; CDR3aa: CASSKVAGEAGELFF; abundance: -; j_gene: TRBJ2-2; v_gene: TRBV19; d_gene: TRBD2
CDR3nt: TGTGCCAGCAGCCAGACAGGGTACGAGCAGTACTTC; CDR3aa: CASSQTGYEQYF; abundance: -; j_gene: TRBJ2-7; v_gene: TRBV28; d_gene: TRBD1
CDR3nt: TGTGCCAGCAGCCAAGAATGGGGCGAAGATACGCAGTATTTT; CDR3aa: CASSQEWGEDTQYF; abundance: -; j_gene: TRBJ2-3; v_gene: TRBV3-1/TRBV3-2; d_gene: -
CDR3nt: TGTGCCACCAGTGGCGGGACAGGGTCTGTAGATACGCAGTATTTT; CDR3aa: CATSGGTGSVDTQYF; abundance: -; j_gene: TRBJ2-3; v_gene: TRBV24-1; d_gene: TRBD1
CDR3nt: TGCAGCGTTGGCAGGAACACTGAAGCTTTCTTT; CDR3aa: CSVGRNTEAFF; abundance: -; j_gene: TRBJ1-1; v_gene: TRBV29-1; d_gene: -
CDR3nt: TGTGCCACCTCCCGGGATAGCGGGAGCTCTGGGGCCAACGTCCTGACTTTC; CDR3aa: CATSRDSGSSGANVLTF; abundance: -; j_gene: TRBJ2-6; v_gene: TRBV24-1; d_gene: TRBD2
CDR3nt: TGTGCCAGCAGTTATGGAGACGTAGGATCCTACGAGCAGTACTTC; CDR3aa: CASSYGDVGSYEQYF; abundance: few; j_gene: TRBJ2-7; v_gene: TRBV6-5; d_gene: -
CDR3nt: TGTGCCAGCAGCCCTGGGACAGCTGGAAACACCATATATTTT; CDR3aa: CASSPGTAGNTIYF; abundance: -; j_gene: TRBJ1-3; v_gene: TRBV5-4; d_gene: TRBD1
CDR3nt: TGCGCCAGCAGCTTGGATGTGGGCCCCACAGATACGCAGTATTTT; CDR3aa: CASSLDVGPTDTQYF; abundance: -; j_gene: TRBJ2-3; v_gene: TRBV5-1; d_gene: -
CDR3nt: TGTGCCAGCAGTTTAGGGCAGAACTACGAGCAGTACTTC; CDR3aa: CASSLGQNYEQYF; abundance: -; j_gene: TRBJ2-7; v_gene: TRBV28; d_gene: -
CDR3nt: TGTGCCAGCAGCTTATCGCGGAACAATGAGCAGTTCTTC; CDR3aa: CASSLSRNNEQFF; abundance: -; j_gene: TRBJ2-1; v_gene: TRBV11-2; d_gene: -
CDR3nt: TGTGCCAGCAGCGAAACTAGCGGGTTCAATGAGCAGTTCTTC; CDR3aa: CASSETSGFNEQFF; abundance: once; j_gene: TRBJ2-1; v_gene: TRBV11-3; d_gene: TRBD2
CDR3nt: TGTGCCAGCAGACAGGGGCCGTTGAACTATGGCTACACCTTC; CDR3aa: CASRQGPLNYGYTF; abundance: -; j_gene: TRBJ1-2; v_gene: TRBV2; d_gene: TRBD1
CDR3nt: TGCGCCAGCAGCTTGTCGTCGGTTAGGGGTGGAAACACCATATATTTT; CDR3aa: CASSLSSVRGGNTIYF; abundance: many; j_gene: TRBJ1-3; v_gene: TRBV5-1; d_gene: -
CDR3nt: TGTGCCAGCTCCCTGGGACAGGGAACTGGAAACACCATATATTTT; CDR3aa: CASSLGQGTGNTIYF; abundance: -; j_gene: TRBJ1-3; v_gene: TRBV18; d_gene: TRBD1
CDR3nt: TGTGCCAGCAGTGAGGAAGGATCAGGGCCCCGCTATGGCTACACCTTC; CDR3aa: CASSEEGSGPRYGYTF; abundance: -; j_gene: TRBJ1-2; v_gene: TRBV6-1; d_gene: -
CDR3nt: TGTGCCAGTAGTTTAGGACACCAGAACACTGAAGCTTTCTTT; CDR3aa: CASSLGHQNTEAFF; abundance: -; j_gene: TRBJ1-1; v_gene: TRBV19; d_gene: -
CDR3nt: TGTGCCAGCCGCTCGGCGGGACCGTACGAGCAGTACTTC; CDR3aa: CASRSAGPYEQYF; abundance: -; j_gene: TRBJ2-7; v_gene: TRBV27; d_gene: -
CDR3nt: TGTGCCAGCAGTTTACCAGGGGCTGGGGCCAACGTCCTGACTTTC; CDR3aa: CASSLPGAGANVLTF; abundance: -; j_gene: TRBJ2-6; v_gene: TRBV27; d_gene: -
CDR3nt: TGTGCCAGCAGCCCCACAACCGGGACAGGGTATAGCAATCAGCCCCAGCATTTT; CDR3aa: CASSPTTGTGYSNQPQHF; abundance: few; j_gene: TRBJ1-5; v_gene: TRBV7-2; d_gene: TRBD1
CDR3nt: TGTGCCAGCACCCGGGACAGGGGATTAAATGAGCAGTTCTTC; CDR3aa: CASTRDRGLNEQFF; abundance: -; j_gene: TRBJ2-1; v_gene: TRBV2; d_gene: TRBD1
CDR3nt: TGTGCCATCAGTGAGTCAGTGACAGCCAACTATGGCTACACCTTC; CDR3aa: CAISESVTANYGYTF; abundance: -; j_gene: TRBJ1-2; v_gene: TRBV10-3; d_gene: -
CDR3nt: TGCGCCAGCCCTCGGGGTTATGGCTACACCTTC; CDR3aa: CASPRGYGYTF; abundance: -; j_gene: TRBJ1-2; v_gene: TRBV10-2; d_gene: -
CDR3nt: TGCAGCGTGGTTGAGGGGAGCGGGACAGGGTCCTACACCTTC; CDR3aa: CSVVEGSGTGSYTF; abundance: -; j_gene: TRBJ1-2; v_gene: TRBV29-1; d_gene: TRBD1
CDR3nt: TGTGCCAGCAGTGAATTTGGAGCGGGAGTGGGGGATACGCAGTATTTT; CDR3aa: CASSEFGAGVGDTQYF; abundance: -; j_gene: TRBJ2-3; v_gene: TRBV25-1; d_gene: TRBD2
CDR3nt: TGTGCCAGCAGCGGCGGGACGGCTACAGATACGCAGTATTTT; CDR3aa: CASSGGTATDTQYF; abundance: -; j_gene: TRBJ2-3; v_gene: TRBV9; d_gene: -
CDR3nt: TGTGCCAGCAGTTATTCTCAAGGGGGATATGGCTACACCTTC; CDR3aa: CASSYSQGGYGYTF; abundance: -; j_gene: TRBJ1-2; v_gene: TRBV6-2/TRBV6-3; d_gene: -
CDR3nt: TGTGCCAGTATCCCGGGTTACGGAACCGGGGAGCTGTTTTTT; CDR3aa: CASIPGYGTGELFF; abundance: -; j_gene: TRBJ2-2; v_gene: TRBV19; d_gene: -
CDR3nt: TGTGCCAGCAGTTCGGCAGGGGACCCAAATCAGCCCCAGCATTTT; CDR3aa: CASSSAGDPNQPQHF; abundance: -; j_gene: TRBJ1-5; v_gene: TRBV28; d_gene: -
CDR3nt: TGTGCCAGCAGTCCAGACAGTTATGGCTACACCTTC; CDR3aa: CASSPDSYGYTF; abundance: once; j_gene: TRBJ1-2; v_gene: TRBV6-5; d_gene: -
CDR3nt: TGTGCTAGTGGTTTGATTCTAGCGGGAGAGGCAGATACGCAGTATTTT; CDR3aa: CASGLILAGEADTQYF; abundance: -; j_gene: TRBJ2-3; v_gene: TRBV12-5; d_gene: TRBD2
CDR3nt: TGTGCCAGCAGCCCCATAGGGGCGACTAGCCGAGGAACAGATACGCAGTATTTT; CDR3aa: CASSPIGATSRGTDTQYF; abundance: -; j_gene: TRBJ2-3; v_gene: TRBV7-3; d_gene: TRBD2
CDR3nt: TGCGCCAGCAGCCCCGACAGGGGGCTGATAGATACGCAGTATTTT; CDR3aa: CASSPDRGLIDTQYF; abundance: -; j_gene: TRBJ2-3; v_gene: TRBV5-1; d_gene: TRBD1
CDR3nt: TGTGCCAGTGCGCGGACAGGGGTGGGTTCACCCCTCCACTTT; CDR3aa: CASARTGVGSPLHF; abundance: -; j_gene: TRBJ1-6; v_gene: TRBV27; d_gene: TRBD1
CDR3nt: TGTGCCAGCAGCTTAGCACAGGGTATAGATACGCAGTATTTT; CDR3aa: CASSLAQGIDTQYF; abundance: -; j_gene: TRBJ2-3; v_gene: TRBV7-9; d_gene: -
CDR3nt: TGTGCCAGCACGGCTAGCGGGAAAGAGACCCAGTACTTC; CDR3aa: CASTASGKETQYF; abundance: -; j_gene: TRBJ2-5; v_gene: TRBV6-5; d_gene: TRBD2
CDR3nt: TGTGCCAGCAGTCAGACAGTCAGCCGCTACGAGCAGTACTTC; CDR3aa: CASSQTVSRYEQYF; abundance: few; j_gene: TRBJ2-7; v_gene: TRBV28; d_gene: -